This T cell receptor beta chain was identified in a study of identical twins. Each CDR3 protein is one row after TCRdb ran MiXCR on the 5' RACE reads. Counted here are 460,000 or so distinct CDR3 sequences, 12% to 15% occurring once; the ten biggest clones make up around 0.52%. The length of the CDR3 is 15 residues. CDR1 MNHNS and CDR2 SASEGT come from the germline V gene. With V trimmed by 8 bases and J by 2 bases, 9 bases remained unmatched. This sample also belongs to another study, concerning yellow fever vaccine responses in identical twins.

Sequencing used CD4+ T cells sorted from blood. The V gene is TRBV6-1, the J gene TRBJ1-1; 9 bases are a match to TRBD1. This receptor was identified in a woman aged 18 to 35 in good health. CDR3: CASRGTGKVNTEAFF. The DNA of the CDR3 is TGTGCCAGCCGAGGGACAGGGAAGGTCAACACTGAAGCTTTCTTT.